The entry that follows covers one T cell receptor (beta chain) sequence. Its antigen remains unknown. CDR3 length: 12 residues. In germline, CDR1 is LGHNA, CDR2 YNFKEQ. The sample originates from a study of monozygotic twins with inflammatory bowel disease. TCRdb reanalyzed the 5' RACE reads and collapses them to one entry per CDR3 protein, without DNA. The listing contains some 400,000 distinct CDR3 sequences. Study observations and caveats: Since immunosuppressive treatments differed, patient repertoires may have gained added variability. For IBD patients, clonotypes shared with others were fewer than for healthy twins, especially with disease activity. On the inverse Simpson index, IBD patients scored lower for TCRbeta diversity than healthy co-twins.

This sequence was found in a human donor with ulcerative colitis or Crohn's disease, or a healthy co-twin of an affected twin (not recorded which). J is TRBJ2-5 and V is TRBV4-2; the TRBD1 assignment by TCRdb is unverifiable without DNA. Sequenced input: blood. The CDR3 loop reads CASGGPQETQYF.